This TCR beta chain is from a study of CD8+ T cells in alopecia areata. Following extraction, RNA underwent reverse transcription to cDNA, which served as the sequencing template. This table comes from immunoSEQ multiplex PCR, and its TCRdb copy is limited to in-frame clones, with some not included. Of around 100,000 clones detected, about 61% appear once; the ten largest clones hold 16%. Noted treatment: oral pan-JAK inhibitor, 5-10 mg twice daily. Specimens obtained from alopecia areata patients comprised lesional scalp punch biopsies and peripheral blood. The receptor comes from a human donor with alopecia areata. The input for sequencing was CD8+ T cells sorted from blood, taken at approximately week 61, from a patient treated with tofacitinib.

The CDR3 sequence is CASSLFAGGNEQFF. CDR3 DNA sequence: TGTGCCAGCAGTCTTTTCGCGGGGGGGAATGAGCAGTTCTTC. The chain combines TRBV6-5 with TRBJ2-1, with 9 positions matching TRBD2. Trimming took 5 bases from V and 7 from J; bases not matched to a gene: 6. The CDR3 is 14 residues long. Germline V gene data show CDR1 as MNHEY and CDR2 as SVGAGI.